What follows are 3 T cell receptor beta chains derived from one specimen sequenced in a study of T cells in Graves' hyperthyroidism and ophthalmopathy. Researchers took RNA transcripts and amplified the TCR beta CDR3 regions from them. HTBI primers were used for first-round RT-PCR of the TCR CDR3. MiXCR was run by TCRdb on the multiplex PCR reads, yielding one entry per CDR3 protein. This sample yields around 560,000 distinct CDR3 sequences, of which roughly a sixth are seen a single time; around 18% belongs to the top ten. The sample consisted of blood. These receptors were obtained from a woman under 30 with Graves' hyperthyroidism.

The rearrangement uses TRBV18 and TRBJ1-1; TRBD1 aligns across 7 bases. Germline-derived CDR1 and CDR2 are KGHSH and LQKENI. The ends lost 5 bases at V and 4 bases at J; junction bases unmatched: 7. The length of the CDR3 is 14 residues. CDR3 sequence: CASSTTGAGTEAFF. In DNA, the CDR3 is TGTGCCAGCTCAACAACAGGGGCCGGCACTGAAGCTTTCTTT.

This clonotype came up a few times. This chain uses TRBV28 with TRBJ1-2; D unresolved. The germline gives CDR1 MDHEN, CDR2 SYDVKM. Trimming left V 8 bases short and J 0 bases short, with 10 bases between. This CDR3 comprises 13 residues. The CDR3 protein is CASLSGANYGYTF. The DNA of the CDR3 is TGTGCCAGCCTCTCCGGGGCTAACTATGGCTACACCTTC.

V gene TRBV6-2 or TRBV6-3 combines with J gene TRBJ2-1; D unresolved. There are 13 residues in the CDR3. Germline V gives CDR1 MNHEY, CDR2 SVGEGT. Between the trimmed V and J ends, which lost 3 bases and 6 bases, there was a span of 9 bases. In DNA form, the CDR3 reads TGTGCCAGCAGTTATTTGCGGATCAATGAGCAGTTCTTC. It yields the protein CASSYLRINEQFF.